This T cell receptor beta chain stems from a study of CD8 T cells in ankylosing spondylitis. This clonotype was observed a few times. What it binds is not known. In making TCR beta libraries, quantitative 5'-RACE with molecular barcodes was used. TCRdb passed the 5' RACE reads through MiXCR, listing each CDR3 protein once. The sample holds under 450,000 distinct CDR3 sequences; approximately 22% are singletons and the top ten take under 15%. Study-wide points: Significant enrichment of disease-linked clones was reported in matched ankylosing spondylitis synovial fluid. Ankylosing spondylitis blood seemed to carry a telltale TCR beta motif made of roughly 8 highly homologous variants. Certain motif variants had earlier been reported in reactive arthritis synovial fluid and blood.

There are 15 residues in the CDR3. V gave up 6 bases and J gave up 2 bases; unmatched junction bases: 8. Germline values: CDR1 SNHLY, CDR2 FYNNEI. Sample: blood, either unsorted or a sorted T cell fraction (not recorded which). This TCR came from a male donor with ankylosing spondylitis or in good health (not recorded which). The J gene is TRBJ2-7, the V gene TRBV2; 9 bases agree with TRBD1. The CDR3 region is CASREAGQGAYEQYF. The DNA for the CDR3 is TGTGCCAGCAGGGAGGCGGGACAGGGAGCCTACGAGCAGTACTTC.